This entry is about one TCR beta chain. Its antigen is still unknown. Germline V gives CDR1 KGHSH, CDR2 LQKENI. Trimming took 6 bases from V and 7 from J; bases not matched to a gene: 6. The CDR3 is made up of 14 amino acids. The sample is drawn from a study of regulatory and conventional T cells in RAG deficiency. General study findings and limits: Omenn syndrome and CID/AS patients had around 100-fold fewer unique Treg TCR beta sequences, versus approximately 9.6-fold elsewhere. These Omenn syndrome Treg sorts may hold peripherally activated cells instead. Shorter CDR3s in all patient subsets; >90% Treg-Tconv overlap in Omenn.

Libraries were prepared by immunoSEQ multiplex PCR; TCRdb keeps only in-frame clonotypes and omits some of them. The data contain under 35,000 clones, 75% to 80% of them singletons. Genomic DNA came from blood conventional CD4+ T cells gated CD25-low CD127-high. These data also formed part of another study, on regulatory T cells. This second study notes: Amplification used 52 TRBV primers and 13 TRBJ primers. Regulatory T cells showed the strongest V-J pair restriction and V/J gene skewing among patient repertoires.

Sequenced material: CD4+ effector T cells sorted from blood. This receptor was obtained from a human donor in good health. The V call is TRBV18, the J call TRBJ1-4, with TRBD1 matching 9 bases. This CDR3 reads CASSPRQGGEKLFF. DNA of the CDR3: TGTGCCAGCTCCCCGAGACAGGGGGGTGAAAAACTGTTTTTT. Full variable domain (rest looked up from reference TRBV18 and TRBJ1-4): NAGVMQNPRHLVRRRGQEARLRCSPMKGHSHVYWYRQLPEEGLKFMVYLQKENIIDESGMPKERFSAEFPKEGPSILRIQQVVRGDSAAYFCASSPRQGGEKLFFGSGTQLSVL.